This record covers a single T cell receptor beta chain. The antigen is unknown. The V segment lost 8 bases and the J segment 11 bases; nucleotides outside the gene matches: 10. The CDR3 spans 15 residues. Germline CDR1 SNHLY, CDR2 FYNNEI. The data originate from a study of a mutant IDH1 vaccine in newly diagnosed glioma. Study overall: Treatment recipients were approximately 62% male and about 40% female, and their mean age was 40.4 years.

Notes on the study in general: The authors found pseudoprogression apparently unrelated to changes in top peripheral T cell clonotypes.

The time point denotes: week 23, last vaccination. Each vaccine dose was 300 ug of mutant IDH1 20-mer peptide, with topical imiquimod. The table came from immunoSEQ multiplex PCR; TCRdb's copy has only in-frame clones and leaves some out. The table has under 50,000 clones, about 91% seen once. The TCR was taken from a man in his forties or fifties with glioma. This chain connects TRBV2 to TRBJ2-1, with 15 bases matching TRBD2. The source material was PBMCs, sampled from a glioma patient whose treatment included an IDH1 peptide vaccine. DNA for the CDR3: TGTGCCAGCGAAGATCCGGGACTAGCGGGGGGCAAGCAGTTCTTC. Translated, it gives CASEDPGLAGGKQFF.